This T cell receptor (beta chain) was sequenced in a study of shared clonotypes between healthy human individuals. Study findings and constraints: Estimated richness was generally greater in naive than memory subsets.

This clone appeared once. Its cognate antigen is unknown. About 30,000 T cell genomes, or about 190 ng DNA, went into the sorted-subset replicate PCRs. Sequenced by immunoSEQ multiplex PCR; TCRdb stores in-frame clones only, minus some. The sample lists some 2,000,000 clones, around 95% occurring once. V was cut by 5 bases and J by 7 bases, with 12 bases left in between. The CDR3 sequence is 13 residues long. Germline CDR1 reads SGHRS; CDR2 reads YFSETQ. The chain couples TRBV5-1 to TRBJ1-4, with D possibly matching TRBD1 (6 bases). The sequenced material came from naive CD4+ T cells sorted from blood. As to subset: CD45RA+ positively selected. This receptor was taken from a man aged 18 to 35 in good health. Here the CDR3 DNA reads TGCGCCAGCAGGAGGGACATCGCTGAAAAACTGTTTTTT. As protein: CASRRDIAEKLFF.